A selection of T cell receptor beta chains follows, all from one sample in a study of blood T cell repertoires in COVID-19. Produced via immunoSEQ multiplex PCR; TCRdb's table is partial and in-frame only. This table holds approximately 490,000 clones, around 90% found once. The sample consisted of PBMCs or T cells enriched from blood (not recorded which). The receptors originated from a young woman who had recovered from COVID-19. CDR3s include the opening cysteine and the closing phenylalanine or tryptophan. D genes are given only for firm matches. Size tells how often a clone was seen (once, few, many) or the class of an expanded clone, and some rows leave it out.

>TRBJ2-1|TRBV7-3|TRBD2|-|14
CASSPPGGQDEQFF
TGTGCCAGCAGCCCCCCGGGAGGGCAGGATGAGCAGTTCTTC
>TRBJ1-1|TRBV29-1|TRBD1|-|16
CSVGSTGQKRTTEAFF
TGCAGCGTTGGATCGACGGGACAGAAAAGAACCACTGAAGCTTTCTTT
>TRBJ1-4|TRBV11-2|-|-|15
CASSPKGLGNEKLFF
TGTGCCAGCAGCCCAAAGGGGTTAGGGAATGAAAAACTGTTTTTT
>TRBJ1-2|TRBV19|-|-|14
CASSINSGNYGYTF
TGTGCCAGTAGTATAAATTCGGGGAACTATGGCTACACCTTC
>TRBJ1-2|TRBV18|TRBD1|-|15
CASSPTGGVDYGYTF
TGTGCCAGCTCACCGACAGGGGGTGTCGACTATGGCTACACCTTC
>TRBJ1-4|TRBV30|TRBD1|-|12
CASGGGEEKLFF
TGTGCCTCAGGGGGCGGAGAGGAAAAACTGTTTTTT
>TRBJ2-7|TRBV5-1|-|-|14
CASSLDPTAYEQYF
TGCGCCAGCAGCTTGGACCCGACAGCCTACGAGCAGTACTTC
>TRBJ1-1|TRBV9|TRBD1|few|15
CASSPGQGRNTEAFF
TGTGCCAGCAGCCCCGGACAGGGACGGAACACTGAAGCTTTCTTT
>TRBJ1-3|TRBV6-6|-|-|14
CASSSGFSGNTIYF
TGTGCCAGCAGTTCGGGATTCTCTGGAAACACCATATATTTT
>TRBJ2-5|TRBV7-9|TRBD2|-|14
CASSLAGVQETQYF
TGTGCCAGCAGCTTGGCGGGGGTGCAAGAGACCCAGTACTTC
>TRBJ1-6|TRBV4-1|-|few|15
CASSQGQVYNSPLHF
TGCGCCAGCAGCCAAGGGCAGGTCTATAATTCACCCCTCCACTTT
>TRBJ2-1|TRBV7-9|-|-|15
CASSLVGYLSDEQFF
TGTGCCAGCAGCTTAGTTGGTTACCTATCCGATGAGCAGTTCTTC
>TRBJ1-2|TRBV5-4|-|-|13
CASSFDRNYGYTF
TGTGCCAGCAGCTTCGACAGGAACTATGGCTACACCTTC
>TRBJ2-2|TRBV10-1|TRBD1|-|14
CASSPDRDTGELFF
TGCGCCAGCAGCCCCGACAGGGACACCGGGGAGCTGTTTTTT
>TRBJ2-4|TRBV30|-|-|11
CAWSGGFIQYF
TGTGCCTGGAGTGGAGGGTTCATTCAGTACTTC
>TRBJ1-2|TRBV29-1|-|-|12
CSVQKGEDGYTF
TGCAGCGTCCAAAAAGGGGAGGATGGCTACACCTTC
>TRBJ2-7|TRBV5-8|-|-|11
CASSLVYEQYF
TGTGCCAGCAGCTTGGTCTATGAGCAGTACTTC
>TRBJ1-1|TRBV15|-|-|13
CATSGGSESEAFF
TGTGCCACCAGCGGAGGGAGTGAGTCTGAAGCTTTCTTT
>TRBJ2-1|TRBV4-1|-|-|12
CASSQGGFEQFF
TGCGCCAGCAGCCAAGGAGGCTTTGAGCAGTTCTTC
>TRBJ2-7|TRBV6-5|-|-|11
CASSLAGREYF
TGTGCCAGCAGTTTGGCGGGTAGGGAGTACTTC